Sequencing of this T cell receptor beta chain was carried out in a study of shared clonotypes between healthy human individuals. TCRdb keeps only in-frame clones here, not all; method: immunoSEQ multiplex PCR. The sample includes more than 1,200,000 clones, about 98.5% of them seen just once. Concerning this clone itself: Its antigen is not known.

General study findings and limits: Naive CD4 clonotype sharing across several donors was around 5%.

The CDR3 is made up of 19 amino acids. The sample was naive CD4+ T cells sorted from blood. As for subset: CD45RA+ positively selected. V and J are TRBV21-1 and TRBJ2-1; TRBD1 is the table's D call, not checked against the DNA. TRBV21-1 is deemed a pseudogene. The receptor was isolated from a man aged 25 to 40 in good health. CDR3 loop: CASSKALVVYRKRYNEQFF. CDR3 nucleotide sequence: TGTGCCAGCAGCAAAGCGCTCGTGGTTTACAGGAAACGGTACAATGAGCAGTTCTTC.